This paragraph reports one T cell receptor (beta chain). Researchers divided each subset's genomic DNA evenly across several immunoSEQ plates. Sequencing was performed with immunoSEQ multiplex PCR; in TCRdb, only in-frame clones are kept and a portion is missing. The data show 400,000 to 600,000 clones, roughly 83% seen once. The sample comes from a study of shared clonotypes between healthy human individuals. This CDR3 is 13 amino acids long. Germline CDR1 LNHDA, CDR2 SQIVND (reference sequence). Trimming removed 6 bases at V and 9 bases at J, with 15 bases between. The origin of this receptor is a woman in her thirties or forties in good health. Some clones in this sample may be carry-over from other donors' samples. The sample comprised PBMCs. The rearrangement uses TRBV19 and TRBJ1-5, with D perhaps matching TRBD1 (5 bases). CDR3 amino acids: CASSTERGGPQHF. The CDR3 DNA is TGTGCCAGTAGCACTGAGCGGGGGGGGCCCCAGCATTTT.